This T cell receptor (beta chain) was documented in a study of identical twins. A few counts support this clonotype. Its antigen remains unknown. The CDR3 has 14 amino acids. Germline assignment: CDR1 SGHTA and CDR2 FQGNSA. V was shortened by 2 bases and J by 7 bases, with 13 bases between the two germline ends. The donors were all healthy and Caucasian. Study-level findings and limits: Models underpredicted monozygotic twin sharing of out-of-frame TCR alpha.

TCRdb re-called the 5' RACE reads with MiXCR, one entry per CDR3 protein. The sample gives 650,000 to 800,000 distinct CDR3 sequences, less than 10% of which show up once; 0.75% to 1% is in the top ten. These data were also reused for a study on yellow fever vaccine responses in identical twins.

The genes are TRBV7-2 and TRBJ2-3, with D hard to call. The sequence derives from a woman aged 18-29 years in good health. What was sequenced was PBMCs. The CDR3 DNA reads TGTGCCAGCAGCTTAAGCCCTGTTTTAAATACGCAGTATTTT. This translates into CASSLSPVLNTQYF.